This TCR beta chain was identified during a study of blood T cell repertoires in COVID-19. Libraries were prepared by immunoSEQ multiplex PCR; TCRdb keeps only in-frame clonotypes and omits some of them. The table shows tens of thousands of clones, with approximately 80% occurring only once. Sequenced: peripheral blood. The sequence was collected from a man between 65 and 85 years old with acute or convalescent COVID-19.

CDR3 in amino acids: CASSVRQYNTEAFF. In DNA, the CDR3 is TGTGCCAGCAGCGTTCGACAGTATAACACTGAAGCTTTCTTT. V gene TRBV2 combines with J gene TRBJ1-1; D is perhaps TRBD1 (5 bases). V was cut by 6 bases and J by 2 bases, with 13 bases left in between. The CDR3 is 14 amino acids. Germline lookup yields CDR1 SNHLY and CDR2 FYNNEI. Complete variable domain (other parts from reference TRBV2 and TRBJ1-1): EPEVTQTPSHQVTQMGQEVILRCVPISNHLYFYWYRQILGQKVEFLVSFYNNEISEKSEIFDDQFSVERPDGSNFTLKIRSTKLEDSAMYFCASSVRQYNTEAFFGQGTRLTVV.